The 22 T cell receptor beta chains in this list originate from one sample, sequenced in a study of a mutant IDH1 vaccine in newly diagnosed glioma. These receptors' antigens are unknown. TCRdb's copy holds only in-frame clones and misses some; the assay was immunoSEQ multiplex PCR. The sample yields 45,000 to 65,000 clones, roughly 81% seen once. Time point of the sample: week 23, last vaccination. Topical imiquimod accompanied each vaccine dose, which consisted of 300 ug of mutant IDH1 20-mer peptide. The sequencing used PBMCs, collected from a glioma patient whose treatment included an IDH1 peptide vaccine. The receptors here all came from a woman aged 40 to 49 with glioma. Some clones in this sample may be carry-over from other donors' samples.

This clone came up a few times. The rearrangement links TRBV9 to TRBJ1-1, with 11 bases fitting TRBD1. Per germline, CDR1 SGDLS and CDR2 YYNGEE. V lost 0 bases, J lost 7 bases, and 8 bases stayed unmatched. The CDR3 is made up of 16 amino acids. The chain's CDR3 is CASSVESGQGGDEAFF. In DNA form, the CDR3 reads TGTGCCAGCAGCGTAGAGTCGGGACAGGGGGGAGATGAAGCTTTCTTT.

The rearrangement uses TRBV5-4 and TRBJ2-2; 7 bases line up with TRBD2. Germline V gene data show CDR1 as SGHNT and CDR2 as YYREEE (reference sequence). The CDR3 is 16 amino acids. V shed 0 bases and J 1 base; nucleotides not matched to a gene: 3. CDR3 sequence (DNA): TGTGCCAGCAGCTTGGGCCAGCGGGGGAACACCGGGGAGCTGTTTTTT. Residues: CASSLGQRGNTGELFF.

This chain connects TRBV7-2 to TRBJ2-5, with 8 bases lining up with TRBD2. The germline V gene has CDR1 SGHTA and CDR2 FQGNSA. After removal of 1 base from V and 4 bases from J, the junction contained 14 bases not matched to a gene. The CDR3 has 18 amino acids. CDR3 DNA: TGTGCCAGCAGCTTAGATAGCGGGGTGGGAACAAACGGAGAGACCCAGTACTTC. Amino acids: CASSLDSGVGTNGETQYF.

V and J are TRBV5-1 and TRBJ1-2; D unclear. The CDR3 runs to 17 residues. Germline V gene data show CDR1 as SGHRS and CDR2 as YFSETQ. V shed 0 bases and J shed 1 base, with 16 bases lying between them. The CDR3 DNA sequence: TGCGCCAGCAGCTTGGGAAGTCCCGCACTTCATAACTATGGCTACACCTTC. Protein sequence: CASSLGSPALHNYGYTF.

The sample holds a few counts of this clone. V gene TRBV30 combines with J gene TRBJ1-1, with D perhaps TRBD1 (6 bases). Germline-derived CDR1 and CDR2 are GTSNPN and SVGIG (reference sequence). The ends were cut back, 2 bases at V and 6 bases at J, with 25 bases in the middle. CDR3 length: 17 amino acids. Here the CDR3 DNA reads TGTGCCTGGAGTTCATGGCAGGGGCCGTCTAGGAGCGCTGAAGCTTTCTTT. Amino acids: CAWSSWQGPSRSAEAFF.

This chain uses TRBV2 with TRBJ2-7, with unresolved D. The CDR3 has 12 residues. Between the trimmed V and J ends, which lost 8 bases and 3 bases, there was a span of 11 bases. CDR1 and CDR2 (germline): SNHLY, FYNNEI. The CDR3 sequence: CASSTFLYEQYF. The CDR3 DNA follows: TGTGCCAGCTCGACATTCCTCTACGAGCAGTACTTC.

V is TRBV4-2 and J is TRBJ2-1; 10 bases are shared with TRBD2. V lost 1 base to trimming and J lost 4 bases; unmatched junction nucleotides: 7. The V gene's germline CDR1 is LGHNA and CDR2 YNFKEQ. CDR3 length: 17 amino acids. The CDR3 bases are TGTGCCAGCAGCCAAGCAGCTAGCGGGGGTCAATACAATGAGCAGTTCTTC. It specifies CASSQAASGGQYNEQFF.

The V and J genes are TRBV6-1 and TRBJ2-7; D gene ambiguous. Looked up from germline, CDR1 is MNHNS and CDR2 is SASEGT. There are 16 residues in the CDR3. Between the trimmed V and J ends, which lost 1 base and 2 bases, there was a span of 15 bases. The CDR3 protein is CASSEVRMKTTYEQYF. CDR3 nucleotide sequence: TGTGCCAGCAGTGAAGTCCGGATGAAGACCACCTACGAGCAGTACTTC.

The chain uses TRBV2 and TRBJ1-4, with TRBD1 matching 10 bases. The CDR3 covers 14 residues. Unmatched junction bases numbered 10, after V lost 6 bases and J lost 12 bases. Germline V gene data show CDR1 as SNHLY and CDR2 as FYNNEI. The CDR3: CASRGGTGVWELFF. The CDR3 bases are TGTGCCAGCAGGGGCGGGACAGGGGTTTGGGAACTGTTTTTT.

The CDR3 is CASSTRDSQETQYF. The CDR3 DNA follows: TGTGCCAGCAGCACCCGGGACAGCCAAGAGACCCAGTACTTC. The chain links TRBV6-5 to TRBJ2-5; 7 bases line up with TRBD1. CDR1 is MNHEY, CDR2 SVGAGI, per germline. The trim removed 6 bases at V and 1 base at J, leaving 5 bases unmatched. The CDR3 is 14 residues long.

The chain carries TRBV30 and TRBJ2-7, with D perhaps being TRBD1 or TRBD2 (5 bases each). Trimming left V 5 bases short and J 5 bases short, with 19 bases between. This CDR3 contains 14 residues. CDR1 is GTSNPN, CDR2 SVGIG, per germline (reference sequence). The CDR3 DNA is TGTGCCTGGCGGCCGGTTCGAGGGGCAGACGAGCAGTACTTC. Translation: CAWRPVRGADEQYF.

This chain joins TRBV28 and TRBJ2-3; D is undetermined. V shed 2 bases and J shed 5 bases, with 14 bases lying between them. CDR1 and CDR2 from the germline V gene are MDHEN and SYDVKM. The CDR3 runs 15 residues. CDR3 protein: CASSLQSHPGDTQYF. The CDR3 nucleotides read TGTGCCAGCAGTTTACAGAGCCACCCGGGAGATACGCAGTATTTT.

The chain links TRBV2 to TRBJ1-1, with D unclear. The CDR3 is made up of 12 amino acids. Germline V lookup: CDR1 SNHLY, CDR2 FYNNEI. V lost 7 bases, J lost 0 bases, and 6 bases lay in between. The CDR3 reads CASNRLNTEAFF. Written as DNA, the CDR3 is TGTGCCAGCAACCGGTTGAACACTGAAGCTTTCTTT.

The chain is built from TRBV6-5 and TRBJ2-5, with 7 bases identical to TRBD1. V was clipped by 5 bases and J by 3 bases; unmatched bases: 9. The CDR3 sequence is 15 residues long. The germline gives CDR1 MNHEY, CDR2 SVGAGI. The CDR3 loop reads CASSPPGTVKETQYF. In nucleotides, the CDR3 is TGTGCCAGCAGTCCTCCCGGGACAGTCAAAGAGACCCAGTACTTC.

In this sample, this clone turned up a few times. The chain recombines TRBV6-1 with TRBJ1-1; D is unresolved. Germline V lookup: CDR1 MNHNS, CDR2 SASEGT. CDR3 length: 13 residues. The germline V and J ends were trimmed by 6 bases and 5 bases, with 13 bases remaining between them. The CDR3 DNA follows: TGTGCCAGCAGGTTTGAGACAAAAACTGAAGCTTTCTTT. This codes for CASRFETKTEAFF.

The genes are TRBV6-6 and TRBJ1-2; 8 nucleotides agree with TRBD1. This CDR3 is 14 amino acids long. Per germline, CDR1 MNHNY and CDR2 SVGAGI (reference sequence). V lost 4 bases to trimming and J lost 4 bases; unmatched junction nucleotides: 5. The CDR3 DNA reads TGTGCCAGCAGTTTGAAGGGACAGGCCTATGGCTACACCTTC. Translation gives CASSLKGQAYGYTF.

The chain combines TRBV21-1 with TRBJ1-5; TRBD1, the table's D call, lacks a check against the DNA. TRBV21-1 is recorded as a pseudogene. The CDR3 totals 16 residues. The CDR3 reads CASSTWGPGGDQPQHF. CDR3 bases: TGTGCCAGCAGCACGTGGGGGCCAGGGGGCGATCAGCCCCAGCATTTT.

This clone came up a few times. The chain recombines TRBV25-1 with TRBJ1-1; 8 bases fit TRBD1. V shed 4 bases, J shed 10 bases, and the junction held 5 bases outside the gene matches. Germline V gene lookup returns CDR1 MGHDK and CDR2 SYGVNS. The CDR3 has 12 amino acids. CDR3 DNA: TGTGCCAGCAGTGGGGGACAGGCCCGAGCTTTCTTT. Amino acids: CASSGGQARAFF.

This CDR3 reads CASNLRRANYGYTF. CDR3 nucleotides: TGTGCCAGCAACTTGCGACGCGCTAACTATGGCTACACCTTC. V and J are TRBV2 and TRBJ1-2; D gene ambiguous. This CDR3 comprises 14 residues. Germline CDR1 is SNHLY and CDR2 is FYNNEI. V was cut by 7 bases and J by 0 bases, with 12 bases left in between.

The table lists this clone with a count of one. The chain employs TRBV18 and TRBJ2-5, with D tentatively TRBD2 (6 bases). The germline CDR1 and CDR2 sequences are KGHSH and LQKENI. The CDR3 consists of 14 residues. The V end lost 1 base, the J end lost 2 bases, and 8 bases lay between the germline ends. The DNA for the CDR3 is TGTGCCAGCTCACCACTAGGAGGGCAAGAGACCCAGTACTTC. It yields the protein CASSPLGGQETQYF. Together with reference TRBV18 and TRBJ2-5, the CDR3 gives the full variable domain: NAGVMQNPRHLVRRRGQEARLRCSPMKGHSHVYWYRQLPEEGLKFMVYLQKENIIDESGMPKERFSAEFPKEGPSILRIQQVVRGDSAAYFCASSPLGGQETQYFGPGTRLLVL.

The rearrangement links TRBV9 to TRBJ1-1; D not resolved. Germline CDR1 is SGDLS and CDR2 is YYNGEE. Trimming stripped 4 bases from V and 0 bases from J, with 16 bases between. The CDR3 sequence is 16 residues long. The CDR3 here is CASSPRPDGMNTEAFF. The CDR3 DNA follows: TGTGCCAGCAGCCCCCGTCCGGACGGTATGAACACTGAAGCTTTCTTT.

The chain recombines TRBV18 with TRBJ1-4; TRBD1 might be the D (5 bases). The CDR3 spans 14 residues. Germline CDR1 and CDR2: KGHSH and LQKENI. V lost 8 bases to trimming and J lost 3 bases, with 13 bases between them. The CDR3 DNA sequence: TGTGCCAGCCAAAAGGGGATTCCTAATGAAAAACTGTTTTTT. Translating it yields CASQKGIPNEKLFF.